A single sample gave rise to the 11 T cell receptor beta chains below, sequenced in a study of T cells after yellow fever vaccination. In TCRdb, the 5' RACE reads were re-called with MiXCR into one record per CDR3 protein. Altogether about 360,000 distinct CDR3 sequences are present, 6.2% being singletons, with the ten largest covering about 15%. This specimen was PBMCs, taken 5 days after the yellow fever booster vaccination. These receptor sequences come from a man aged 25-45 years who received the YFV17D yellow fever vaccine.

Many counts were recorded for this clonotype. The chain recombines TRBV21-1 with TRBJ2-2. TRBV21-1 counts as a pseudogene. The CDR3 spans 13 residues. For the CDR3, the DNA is TGTGCCAGCAGTAAAGATCTGAACGGGGAGCTGTTTTTT. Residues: CASSKDLNGELFF.

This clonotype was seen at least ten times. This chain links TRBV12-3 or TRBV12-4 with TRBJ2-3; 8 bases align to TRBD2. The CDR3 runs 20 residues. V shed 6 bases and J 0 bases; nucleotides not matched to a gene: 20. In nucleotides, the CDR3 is TGTGCCAGCAGCGCCCGTGTTAGCGGGATAACCCCGACTAGCACAGATACGCAGTATTTT. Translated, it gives CASSARVSGITPTSTDTQYF.

The CDR3 DNA reads TGTGCCAGCAGCCTAAGCCCAGGGTCCGGGGAGCAGTTCTTC. Amino acid sequence: CASSLSPGSGEQFF. This chain uses TRBV9 with TRBJ2-1; maybe TRBD1 (5 bases). CDR1 and CDR2 from the germline V gene are SGDLS and YYNGEE. V was shortened by 4 bases and J by 10 bases, with 18 bases between the two germline ends. This CDR3 spans 14 amino acids.

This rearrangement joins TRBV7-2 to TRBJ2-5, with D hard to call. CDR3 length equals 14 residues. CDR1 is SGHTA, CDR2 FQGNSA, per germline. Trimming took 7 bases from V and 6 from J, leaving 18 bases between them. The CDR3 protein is CASTLTGGEKTQYF. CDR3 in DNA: TGTGCCAGCACCCTGACGGGCGGCGAAAAGACCCAGTACTTC.

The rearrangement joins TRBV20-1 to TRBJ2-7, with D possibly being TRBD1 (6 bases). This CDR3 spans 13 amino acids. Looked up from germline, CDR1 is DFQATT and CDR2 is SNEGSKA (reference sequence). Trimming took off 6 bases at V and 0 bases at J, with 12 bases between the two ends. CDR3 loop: CSAQGHSSYEQYF. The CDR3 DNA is TGCAGTGCCCAGGGACATAGCTCCTACGAGCAGTACTTC.

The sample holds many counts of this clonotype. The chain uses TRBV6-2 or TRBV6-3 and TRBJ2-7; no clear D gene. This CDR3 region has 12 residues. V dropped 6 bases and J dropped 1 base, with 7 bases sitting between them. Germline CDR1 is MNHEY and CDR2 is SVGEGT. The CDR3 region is CASRRRSYEQYF. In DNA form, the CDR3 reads TGTGCCAGCAGAAGACGTTCCTACGAGCAGTACTTC.

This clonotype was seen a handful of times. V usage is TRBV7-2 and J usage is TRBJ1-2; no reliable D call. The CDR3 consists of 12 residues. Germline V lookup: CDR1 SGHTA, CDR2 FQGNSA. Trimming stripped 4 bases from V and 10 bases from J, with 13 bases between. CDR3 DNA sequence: TGTGCCAGCAGCTCAGACGGGCTGACCTACACCTTC. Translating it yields CASSSDGLTYTF.

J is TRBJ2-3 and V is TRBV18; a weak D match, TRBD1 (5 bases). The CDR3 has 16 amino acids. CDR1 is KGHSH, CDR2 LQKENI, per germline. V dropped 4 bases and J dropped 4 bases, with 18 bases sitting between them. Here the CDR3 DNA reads TGTGCCAGCTCACTAAGTATGGGGCTGGGTGCAGATACGCAGTATTTT. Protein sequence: CASSLSMGLGADTQYF.

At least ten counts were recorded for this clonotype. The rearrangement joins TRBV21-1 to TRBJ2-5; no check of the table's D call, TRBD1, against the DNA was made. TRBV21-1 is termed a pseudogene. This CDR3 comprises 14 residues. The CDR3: CASSRTGEEETQYF. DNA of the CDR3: TGTGCCAGCAGTAGGACAGGGGAGGAAGAGACCCAGTACTTC.

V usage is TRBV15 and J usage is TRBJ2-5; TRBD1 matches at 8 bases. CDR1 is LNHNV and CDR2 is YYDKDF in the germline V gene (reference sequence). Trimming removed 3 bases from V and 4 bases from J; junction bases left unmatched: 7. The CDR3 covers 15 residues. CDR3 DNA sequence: TGTGCCACCAGCAGCGACAGGGGCCTTGGAGAGACCCAGTACTTC. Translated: CATSSDRGLGETQYF.

In nucleotides, the CDR3 is TGTGCCAGCAGCCAAATCCCCGGTTCCTACGAGCAGTACTTC. Translated, it gives CASSQIPGSYEQYF. The chain links TRBV3-1 to TRBJ2-7; no firm D call. The V gene's germline CDR1 is LGHDT and CDR2 YNNKEL (reference sequence). V was clipped by 2 bases and J by 1 base, with 9 bases between them. This CDR3 contains 14 residues.